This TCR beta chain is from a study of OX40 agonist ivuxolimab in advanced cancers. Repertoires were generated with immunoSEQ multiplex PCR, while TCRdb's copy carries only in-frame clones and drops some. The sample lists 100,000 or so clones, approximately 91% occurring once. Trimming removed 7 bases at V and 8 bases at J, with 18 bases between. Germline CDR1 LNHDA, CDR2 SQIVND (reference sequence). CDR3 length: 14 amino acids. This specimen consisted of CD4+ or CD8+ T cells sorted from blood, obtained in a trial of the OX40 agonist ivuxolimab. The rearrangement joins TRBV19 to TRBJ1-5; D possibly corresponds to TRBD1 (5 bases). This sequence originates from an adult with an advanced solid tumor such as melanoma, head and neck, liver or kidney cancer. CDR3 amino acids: CASKWGTVGKPQHF. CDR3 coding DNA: TGTGCCAGTAAGTGGGGGACGGTGGGCAAGCCCCAGCATTTT.